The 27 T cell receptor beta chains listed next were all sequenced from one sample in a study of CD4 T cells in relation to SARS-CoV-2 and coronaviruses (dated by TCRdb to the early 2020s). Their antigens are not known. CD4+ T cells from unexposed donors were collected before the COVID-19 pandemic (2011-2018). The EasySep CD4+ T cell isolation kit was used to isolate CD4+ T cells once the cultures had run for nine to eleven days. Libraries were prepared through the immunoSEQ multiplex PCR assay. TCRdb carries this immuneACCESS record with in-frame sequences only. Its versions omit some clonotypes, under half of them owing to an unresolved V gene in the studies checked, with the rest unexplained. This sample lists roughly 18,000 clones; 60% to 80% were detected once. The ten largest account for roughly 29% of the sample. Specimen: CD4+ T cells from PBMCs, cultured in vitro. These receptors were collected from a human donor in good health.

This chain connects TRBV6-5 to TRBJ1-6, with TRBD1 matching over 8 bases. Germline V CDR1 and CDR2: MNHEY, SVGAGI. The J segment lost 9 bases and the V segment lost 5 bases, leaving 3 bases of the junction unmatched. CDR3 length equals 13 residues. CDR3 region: CASSNDRGSPLHF. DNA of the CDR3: TGTGCCAGCAGTAACGACAGGGGTTCACCCCTCCACTTT.

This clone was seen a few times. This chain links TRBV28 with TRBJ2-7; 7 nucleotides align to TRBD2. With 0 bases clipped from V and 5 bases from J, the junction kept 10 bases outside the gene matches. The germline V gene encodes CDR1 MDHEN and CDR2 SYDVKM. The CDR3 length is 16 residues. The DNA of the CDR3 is TGTGCCAGCAGTTTATGGGGCTCGCGGGAGTCCCACGAGCAGTACTTC. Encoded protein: CASSLWGSRESHEQYF. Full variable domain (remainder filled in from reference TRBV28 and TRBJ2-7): DVKVTQSSRYLVKRTGEKVFLECVQDMDHENMFWYRQDPGLGLRLIYFSYDVKMKEKGDIPEGYSVSREKKERFSLILESASTNQTSMYLCASSLWGSRESHEQYFGPGTRLTVT.

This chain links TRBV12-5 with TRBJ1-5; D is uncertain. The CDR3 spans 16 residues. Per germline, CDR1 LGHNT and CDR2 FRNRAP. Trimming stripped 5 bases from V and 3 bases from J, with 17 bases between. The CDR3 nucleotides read TGTGCTAGTGGTCCCACGCTTCGAGGTCCCAATCAGCCCCAGCATTTT. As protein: CASGPTLRGPNQPQHF.

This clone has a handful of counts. The DNA for the CDR3 is TGTGCCAGCAGCTTAACGTGGGACGTGGCCTCCTACGAGCAGTACTTC. This sequence encodes CASSLTWDVASYEQYF. The chain carries TRBV7-3 and TRBJ2-7, with D possibly called TRBD1 or TRBD2 (5 bases each). Per the germline V gene, CDR1 is SGHTA and CDR2 is FQGTGA. The CDR3 extends over 16 amino acids. Trimming stripped 0 bases from V and 0 bases from J, with 12 bases between.

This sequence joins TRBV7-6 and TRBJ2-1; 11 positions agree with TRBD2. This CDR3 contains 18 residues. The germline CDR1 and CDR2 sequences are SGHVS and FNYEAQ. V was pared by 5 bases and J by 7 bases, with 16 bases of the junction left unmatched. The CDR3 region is CASSHRTRLAGPLNEQFF. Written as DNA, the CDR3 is TGTGCCAGCAGCCACCGAACCCGACTAGCGGGACCCCTTAATGAGCAGTTCTTC.

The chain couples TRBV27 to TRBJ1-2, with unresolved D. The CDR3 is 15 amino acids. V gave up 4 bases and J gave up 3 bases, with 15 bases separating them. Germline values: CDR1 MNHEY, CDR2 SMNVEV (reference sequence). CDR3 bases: TGTGCCAGCAGTTCAAACGTCGGGATCCACTATGGCTACACCTTC. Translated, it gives CASSSNVGIHYGYTF.

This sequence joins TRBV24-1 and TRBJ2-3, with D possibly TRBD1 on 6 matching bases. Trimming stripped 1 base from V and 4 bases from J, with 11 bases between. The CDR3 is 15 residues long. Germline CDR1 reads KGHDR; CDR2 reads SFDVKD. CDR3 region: CATSDFGRGSDTQYF. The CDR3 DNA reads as TGTGCCACCAGTGATTTTGGCAGGGGTTCAGATACGCAGTATTTT.

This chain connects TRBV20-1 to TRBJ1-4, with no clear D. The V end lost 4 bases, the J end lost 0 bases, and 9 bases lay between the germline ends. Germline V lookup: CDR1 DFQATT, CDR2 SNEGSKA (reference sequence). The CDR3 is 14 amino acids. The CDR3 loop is CSAIDTTTNEKLFF. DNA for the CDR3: TGCAGTGCTATTGACACTACAACTAATGAAAAACTGTTTTTT.

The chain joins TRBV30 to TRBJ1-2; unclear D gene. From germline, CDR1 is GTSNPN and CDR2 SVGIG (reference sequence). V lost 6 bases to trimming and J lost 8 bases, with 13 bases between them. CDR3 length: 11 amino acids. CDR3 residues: CACSGEWGYTF. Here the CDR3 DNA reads TGTGCCTGTAGCGGGGAATGGGGCTACACCTTC. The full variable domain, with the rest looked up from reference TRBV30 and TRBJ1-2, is SQTIHQWPATLVQPVGSPLSLECTVEGTSNPNLYWYRQAAGRGLQLLFYSVGIGQISSEVPQNLSASRPQDRQFILSSKKLLLSDSGFYLCACSGEWGYTFGSGTRLTVV.

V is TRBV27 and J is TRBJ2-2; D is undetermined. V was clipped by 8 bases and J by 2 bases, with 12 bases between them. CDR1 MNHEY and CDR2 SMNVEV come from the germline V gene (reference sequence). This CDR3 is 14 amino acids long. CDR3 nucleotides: TGTGCCAGCCGGTATGGAGAAAACACCGGGGAGCTGTTTTTT. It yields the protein CASRYGENTGELFF.

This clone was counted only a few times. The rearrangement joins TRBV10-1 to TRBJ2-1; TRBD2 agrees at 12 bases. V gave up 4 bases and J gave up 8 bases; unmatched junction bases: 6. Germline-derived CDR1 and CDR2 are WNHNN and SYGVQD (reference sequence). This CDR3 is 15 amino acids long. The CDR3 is CASSVGTSGRDEQFF. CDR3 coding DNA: TGCGCCAGCAGTGTTGGGACTAGCGGGCGGGATGAGCAGTTCTTC.

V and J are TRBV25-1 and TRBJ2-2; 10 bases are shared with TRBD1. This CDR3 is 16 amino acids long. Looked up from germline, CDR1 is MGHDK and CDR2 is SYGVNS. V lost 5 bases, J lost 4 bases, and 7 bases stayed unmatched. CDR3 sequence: CASSSRQGASTGELFF. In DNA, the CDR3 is TGTGCCAGCAGTTCACGACAGGGGGCGTCCACCGGGGAGCTGTTTTTT.

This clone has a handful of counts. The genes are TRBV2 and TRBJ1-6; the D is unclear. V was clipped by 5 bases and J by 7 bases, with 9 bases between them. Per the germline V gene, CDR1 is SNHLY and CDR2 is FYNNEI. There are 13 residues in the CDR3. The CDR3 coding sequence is TGTGCCAGCAGTTGGTCGGACAATTCACCCCTCCACTTT. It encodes CASSWSDNSPLHF.

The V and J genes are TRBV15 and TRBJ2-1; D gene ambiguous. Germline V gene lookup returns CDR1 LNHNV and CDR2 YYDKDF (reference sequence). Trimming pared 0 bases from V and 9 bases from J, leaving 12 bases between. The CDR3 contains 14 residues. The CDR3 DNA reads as TGTGCCACCAGCAGAGATCTCGACTTATCTGAGCAGTTCTTC. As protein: CATSRDLDLSEQFF.

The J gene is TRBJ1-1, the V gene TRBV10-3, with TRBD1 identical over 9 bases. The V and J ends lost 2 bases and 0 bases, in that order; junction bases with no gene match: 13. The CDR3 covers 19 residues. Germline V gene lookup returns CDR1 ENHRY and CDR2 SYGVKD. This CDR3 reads CAISEKATGGGNVNTEAFF. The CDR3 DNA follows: TGTGCCATCAGTGAGAAGGCAACAGGGGGCGGGAATGTGAACACTGAAGCTTTCTTT.

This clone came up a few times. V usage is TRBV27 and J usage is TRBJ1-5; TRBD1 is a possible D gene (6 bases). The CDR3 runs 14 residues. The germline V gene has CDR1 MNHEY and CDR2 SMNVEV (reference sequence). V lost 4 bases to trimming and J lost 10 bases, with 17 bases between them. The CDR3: CASSSPGRGVPQHF. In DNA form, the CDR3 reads TGTGCCAGCAGTTCACCAGGTAGGGGGGTTCCCCAGCATTTT.

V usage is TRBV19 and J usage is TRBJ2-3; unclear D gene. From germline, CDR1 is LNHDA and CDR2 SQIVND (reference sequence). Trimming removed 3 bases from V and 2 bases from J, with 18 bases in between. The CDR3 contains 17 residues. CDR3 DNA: TGTGCCAGTAGTATGAAAAGGCAGGCCATACTCACAGATACGCAGTATTTT. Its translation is CASSMKRQAILTDTQYF.

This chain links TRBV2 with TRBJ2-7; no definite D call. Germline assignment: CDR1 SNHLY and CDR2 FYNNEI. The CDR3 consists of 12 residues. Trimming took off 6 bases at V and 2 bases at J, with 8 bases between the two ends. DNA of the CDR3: TGTGCCAGCAGGGGCGAGCCCTACGAGCAGTACTTC. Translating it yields CASRGEPYEQYF.

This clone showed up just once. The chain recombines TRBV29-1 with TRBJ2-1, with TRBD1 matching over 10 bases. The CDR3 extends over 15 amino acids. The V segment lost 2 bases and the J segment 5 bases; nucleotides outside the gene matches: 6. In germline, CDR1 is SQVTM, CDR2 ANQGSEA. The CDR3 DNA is TGCAGCGTTGAAATAGACAGGGGGCTTCACAATGAGCAGTTCTTC. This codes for CSVEIDRGLHNEQFF.

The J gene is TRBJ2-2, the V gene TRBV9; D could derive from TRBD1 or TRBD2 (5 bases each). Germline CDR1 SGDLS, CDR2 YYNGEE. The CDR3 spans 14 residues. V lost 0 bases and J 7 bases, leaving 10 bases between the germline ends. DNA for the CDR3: TGTGCCAGCAGCGTAGGGTGGGGGAGCGGGGAGCTGTTTTTT. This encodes CASSVGWGSGELFF.

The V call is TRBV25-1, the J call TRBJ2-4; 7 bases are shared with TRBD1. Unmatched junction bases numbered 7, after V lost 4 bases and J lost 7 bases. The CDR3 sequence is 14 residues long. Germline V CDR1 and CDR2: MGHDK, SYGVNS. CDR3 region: CASSAPGTVNIQYF. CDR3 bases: TGTGCCAGCAGTGCACCCGGGACAGTCAACATTCAGTACTTC. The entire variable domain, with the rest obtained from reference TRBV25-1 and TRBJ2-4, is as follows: EADIYQTPRYLVIGTGKKITLECSQTMGHDKMYWYQQDPGMELHLIHYSYGVNSTEKGDLSSESTVSRIRTEHFPLTLESARPSHTSQYLCASSAPGTVNIQYFGAGTRLSVL.

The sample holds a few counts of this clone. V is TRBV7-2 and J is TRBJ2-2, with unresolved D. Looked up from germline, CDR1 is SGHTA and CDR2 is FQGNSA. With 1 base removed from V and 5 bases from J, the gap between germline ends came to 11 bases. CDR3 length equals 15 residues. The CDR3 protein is CASSLGLPRTGELFF. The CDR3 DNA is TGTGCCAGCAGCTTAGGACTTCCTAGGACCGGGGAGCTGTTTTTT.

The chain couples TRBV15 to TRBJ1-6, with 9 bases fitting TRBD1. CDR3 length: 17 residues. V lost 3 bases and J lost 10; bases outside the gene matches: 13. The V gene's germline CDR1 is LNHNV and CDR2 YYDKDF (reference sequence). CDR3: CATSSRDRVLFKSPLHF. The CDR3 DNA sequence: TGTGCCACCAGCAGTAGGGACAGGGTCTTATTTAAGTCACCCCTCCACTTT. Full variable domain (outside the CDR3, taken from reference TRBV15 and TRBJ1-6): DAMVIQNPRYQVTQFGKPVTLSCSQTLNHNVMYWYQQKSSQAPKLLFHYYDKDFNNEADTPDNFQSRRPNTSFCFLDIRSPGLGDTAMYLCATSSRDRVLFKSPLHFGNGTRLTVT.

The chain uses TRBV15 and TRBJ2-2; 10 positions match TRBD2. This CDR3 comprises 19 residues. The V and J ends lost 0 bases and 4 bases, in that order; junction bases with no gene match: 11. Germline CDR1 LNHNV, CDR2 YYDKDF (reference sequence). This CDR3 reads CATSRDGIPSGRSTGELFF. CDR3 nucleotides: TGTGCCACCAGCAGAGATGGGATCCCTAGCGGGAGAAGCACCGGGGAGCTGTTTTTT.

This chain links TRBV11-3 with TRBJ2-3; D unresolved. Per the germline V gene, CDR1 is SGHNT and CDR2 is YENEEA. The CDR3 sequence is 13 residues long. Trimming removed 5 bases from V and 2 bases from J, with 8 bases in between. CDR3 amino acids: CASSLSYTDTQYF. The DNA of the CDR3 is TGTGCCAGCAGCCTCAGTTACACAGATACGCAGTATTTT.

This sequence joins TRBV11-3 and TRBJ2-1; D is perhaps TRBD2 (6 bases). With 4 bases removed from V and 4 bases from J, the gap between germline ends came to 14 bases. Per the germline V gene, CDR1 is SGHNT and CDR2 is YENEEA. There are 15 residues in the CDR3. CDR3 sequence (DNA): TGTGCCAGCAGCTCCGGTAGCGGATCGTACAATGAGCAGTTCTTC. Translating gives CASSSGSGSYNEQFF.

CDR3 protein: CASSEAWGERTETQYF. The CDR3 nucleotides are TGTGCCAGCAGTGAAGCGTGGGGGGAGAGGACAGAGACCCAGTACTTC. The chain uses TRBV6-1 and TRBJ2-5; TRBD2 is a possible D gene (6 bases). V lost 0 bases and J lost 4, with 15 bases in between. CDR1 MNHNS and CDR2 SASEGT come from the germline V gene. The CDR3 loop spans 16 amino acids.